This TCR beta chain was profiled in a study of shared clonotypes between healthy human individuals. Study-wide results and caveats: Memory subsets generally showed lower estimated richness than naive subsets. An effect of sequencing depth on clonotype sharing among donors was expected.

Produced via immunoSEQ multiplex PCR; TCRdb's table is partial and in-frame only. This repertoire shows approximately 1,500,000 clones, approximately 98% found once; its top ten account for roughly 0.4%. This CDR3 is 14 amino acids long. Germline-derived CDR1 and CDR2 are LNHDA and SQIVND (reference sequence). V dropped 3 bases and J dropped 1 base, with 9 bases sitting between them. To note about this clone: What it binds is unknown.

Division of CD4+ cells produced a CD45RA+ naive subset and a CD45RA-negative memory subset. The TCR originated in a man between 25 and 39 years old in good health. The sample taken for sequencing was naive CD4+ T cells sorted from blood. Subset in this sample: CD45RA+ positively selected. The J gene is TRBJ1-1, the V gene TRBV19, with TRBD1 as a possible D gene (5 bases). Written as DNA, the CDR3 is TGTGCCAGTAGTATGGGGGAGCGGAACACTGAAGCTTTCTTT. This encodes CASSMGERNTEAFF.